This TCR beta chain was recorded in a study of blood T cells in healthy people across ages. In terms of origin and age, donors were healthy Caucasian individuals from Russia aged roughly 6 to 100. This clonotype appeared a few times. A second PCR of roughly 7 to 11 cycles used a sample-barcoded 5' primer and a J-beta primer mix. A tag from a template-switch adaptor with 12 random nucleotides marked each cDNA molecule. TCRdb re-derived calls from the 5' RACE reads in MiXCR, one entry per CDR3 protein. The table records roughly 800,000 distinct CDR3 sequences, 20% to 25% of them present only once. The germline CDR1 and CDR2 sequences are LGHDT and YNNKEL (reference sequence). J gave up 2 bases and V 3 bases, and 11 bases lay outside the gene matches. The CDR3 totals 17 residues. The same data also went into a second study, on T cells of mothers and their children. From that paper: The cDNA synthesis received all extracted RNA, at around 1.6 ug per 15 ul. Versus unrelated pairs, overlap was slightly higher in related mother-child pairs, without reaching significance.

The sequenced material came from blood. V usage is TRBV3-1 and J usage is TRBJ1-1; 8 bases are shared with TRBD1. This receptor was taken from a boy aged 5-17 years in good health. The CDR3 region has the DNA TGTGCCAGCAGCCAGGGGTGGGGACAGGCTGTTAACACTGAAGCTTTCTTT. It specifies CASSQGWGQAVNTEAFF.